This TCR beta chain was sequenced in a study of shared clonotypes between healthy human individuals. Study-level information: With ages of 18 to 49, the donors were two women and a few men.

Splitting the CD4+ cells yielded a CD45RA+ naive subset and a CD45RA-negative memory subset. Comments on this clone: Other nucleotide sequences in the sample specify the same CDR3.

Deletions cut 5 bases from V and 1 base from J, with 9 bases between. Germline values: CDR1 SGHTA, CDR2 FQGNSA. The CDR3 covers 13 residues. Some clones are missing from TCRdb's copy, which holds only in-frame ones; the method was immunoSEQ multiplex PCR. This table has about 2.4 million clones, under 95% appearing once. The chain combines TRBV7-2 with TRBJ2-7; weak D call: TRBD1 (6 bases). This sequence originates from a man aged 18 to 29 in good health. Some clones in this sample may be carry-over from other donors' samples. What was sequenced was naive CD4+ T cells from PBMCs. Described subset: CD45RA+ positively selected. The CDR3 DNA reads TGTGCCAGCAGCCGCAGGGGTTCCTACGAGCAGTACTTC. The encoded protein is CASSRRGSYEQYF.